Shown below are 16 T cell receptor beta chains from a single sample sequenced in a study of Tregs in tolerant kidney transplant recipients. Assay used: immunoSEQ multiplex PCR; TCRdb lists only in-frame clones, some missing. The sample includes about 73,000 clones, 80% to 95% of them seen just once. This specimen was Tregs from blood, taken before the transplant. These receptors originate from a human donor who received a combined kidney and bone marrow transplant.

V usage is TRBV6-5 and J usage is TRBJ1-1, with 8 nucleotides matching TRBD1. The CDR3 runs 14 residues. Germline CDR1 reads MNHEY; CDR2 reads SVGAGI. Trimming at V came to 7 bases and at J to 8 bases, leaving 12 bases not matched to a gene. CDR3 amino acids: CASTHGQGRGEAFF. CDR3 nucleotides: TGTGCCAGCACTCATGGACAGGGCCGAGGGGAAGCTTTCTTT.

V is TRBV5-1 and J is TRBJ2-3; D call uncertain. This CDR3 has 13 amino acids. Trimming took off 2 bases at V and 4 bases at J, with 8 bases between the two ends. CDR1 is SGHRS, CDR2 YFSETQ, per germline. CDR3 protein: CASSFTGSDTQYF. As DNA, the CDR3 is TGCGCCAGCAGCTTTACCGGATCAGATACGCAGTATTTT. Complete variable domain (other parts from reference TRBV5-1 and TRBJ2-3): KAGVTQTPRYLIKTRGQQVTLSCSPISGHRSVSWYQQTPGQGLQFLFEYFSETQRNKGNFPGRFSGRQFSNSRSEMNVSTLELGDSALYLCASSFTGSDTQYFGPGTRLTVL.

CDR3 residues: CASSFPSGQTSGRYEQYF. The CDR3 coding sequence is TGTGCCAGCAGCTTCCCCTCGGGCCAAACTAGCGGGAGGTACGAGCAGTACTTC. This chain links TRBV7-2 with TRBJ2-7; 12 nucleotides align to TRBD2. The CDR3 extends over 18 amino acids. Germline loops: CDR1 SGHTA, CDR2 FQGNSA. The V and J ends lost 3 bases and 4 bases, in that order; junction bases with no gene match: 13. Combining the CDR3 with reference TRBV7-2 and TRBJ2-7 gives the whole variable domain GAGVSQSPSNKVTEKGKDVELRCDPISGHTALYWYRQSLGQGLEFLIYFQGNSAPDKSGLPSDRFSAERTGGSVSTLTIQRTQQEDSAVYLCASSFPSGQTSGRYEQYFGPGTRLTVT.

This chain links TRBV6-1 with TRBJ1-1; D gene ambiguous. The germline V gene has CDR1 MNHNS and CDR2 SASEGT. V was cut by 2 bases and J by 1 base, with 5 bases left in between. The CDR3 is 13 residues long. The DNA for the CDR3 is TGTGCCAGCAGTGAACACCGGAACACTGAAGCTTTCTTT. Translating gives CASSEHRNTEAFF.

The CDR3 loop reads CASRMTGSNQPQHF. CDR3 nucleotides: TGTGCCAGTAGAATGACAGGGTCTAATCAGCCCCAGCATTTT. V is TRBV19 and J is TRBJ1-5; 7 positions match TRBD1. CDR3 length equals 14 residues. With V trimmed by 6 bases and J by 4 bases, 6 bases remained unmatched. Germline CDR1 is LNHDA and CDR2 is SQIVND (reference sequence). Using reference TRBV19 and TRBJ1-5 for the parts outside the CDR3, the full variable domain is DGGITQSPKYLFRKEGQNVTLSCEQNLNHDAMYWYRQDPGQGLRLIYYSQIVNDFQKGDIAEGYSVSREKKESFPLTVTSAQKNPTAFYLCASRMTGSNQPQHFGDGTRLSIL.

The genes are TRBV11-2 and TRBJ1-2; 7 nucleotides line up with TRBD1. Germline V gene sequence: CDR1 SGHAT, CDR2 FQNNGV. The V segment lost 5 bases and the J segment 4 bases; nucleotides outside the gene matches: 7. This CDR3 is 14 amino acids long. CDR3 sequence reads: CASSPGQAFYGYTF. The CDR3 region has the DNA TGTGCCAGCAGCCCCGGACAGGCTTTCTATGGCTACACCTTC.

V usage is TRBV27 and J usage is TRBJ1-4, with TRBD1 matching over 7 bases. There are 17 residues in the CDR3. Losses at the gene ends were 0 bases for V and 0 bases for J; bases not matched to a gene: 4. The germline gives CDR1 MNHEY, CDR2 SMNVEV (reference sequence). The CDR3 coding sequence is TGTGCCAGCAGTTTATCGGCAGGGGGGTCAACTAATGAAAAACTGTTTTTT. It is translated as CASSLSAGGSTNEKLFF.

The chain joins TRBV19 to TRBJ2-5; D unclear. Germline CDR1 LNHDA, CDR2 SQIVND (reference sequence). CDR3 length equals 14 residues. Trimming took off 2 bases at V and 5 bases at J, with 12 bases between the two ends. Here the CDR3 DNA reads TGTGCCAGTAGTATACGCGTGGGCCGGGAGACCCAGTACTTC. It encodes CASSIRVGRETQYF.

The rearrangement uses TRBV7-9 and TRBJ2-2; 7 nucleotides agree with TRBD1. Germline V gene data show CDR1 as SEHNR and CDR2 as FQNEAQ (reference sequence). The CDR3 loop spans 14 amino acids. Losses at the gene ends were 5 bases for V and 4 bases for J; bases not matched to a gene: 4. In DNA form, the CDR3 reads TGTGCCAGCAGCCAGACAGGGTCCACCGGGGAGCTGTTTTTT. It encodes CASSQTGSTGELFF. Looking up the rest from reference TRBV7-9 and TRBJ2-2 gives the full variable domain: DTGVSQNPRHKITKRGQNVTFRCDPISEHNRLYWYRQTLGQGPEFLTYFQNEAQLEKSRLLSDRFSAERPKGSFSTLEIQRTEQGDSAMYLCASSQTGSTGELFFGEGSRLTVL.

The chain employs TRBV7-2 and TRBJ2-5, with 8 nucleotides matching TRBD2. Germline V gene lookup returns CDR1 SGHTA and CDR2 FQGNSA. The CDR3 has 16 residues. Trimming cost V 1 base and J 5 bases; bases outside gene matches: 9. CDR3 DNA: TGTGCCAGCAGCTTAGTAACGGGAGGGCCGGGTGAGACCCAGTACTTC. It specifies CASSLVTGGPGETQYF.

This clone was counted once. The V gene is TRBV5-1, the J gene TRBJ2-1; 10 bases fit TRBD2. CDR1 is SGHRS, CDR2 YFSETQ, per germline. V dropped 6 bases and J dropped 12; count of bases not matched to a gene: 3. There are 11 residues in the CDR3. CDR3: CASTSGSAQFF. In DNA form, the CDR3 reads TGCGCCAGCACTAGCGGGAGTGCGCAGTTCTTC.

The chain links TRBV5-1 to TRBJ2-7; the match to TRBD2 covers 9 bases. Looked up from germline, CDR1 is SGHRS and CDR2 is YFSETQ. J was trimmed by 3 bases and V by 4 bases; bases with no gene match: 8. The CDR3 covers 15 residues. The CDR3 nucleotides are TGCGCCAGCAGCCCCGGGTCTAGCGGGATCTACGAGCAGTACTTC. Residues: CASSPGSSGIYEQYF.

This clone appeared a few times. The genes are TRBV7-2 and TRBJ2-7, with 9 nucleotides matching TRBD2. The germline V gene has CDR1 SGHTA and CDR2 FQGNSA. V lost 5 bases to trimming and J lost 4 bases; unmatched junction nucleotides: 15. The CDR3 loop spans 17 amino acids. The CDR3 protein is CASSRGGGSGRWYEQYF. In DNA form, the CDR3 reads TGTGCCAGCAGCCGAGGTGGGGGTAGCGGGAGATGGTACGAGCAGTACTTC.

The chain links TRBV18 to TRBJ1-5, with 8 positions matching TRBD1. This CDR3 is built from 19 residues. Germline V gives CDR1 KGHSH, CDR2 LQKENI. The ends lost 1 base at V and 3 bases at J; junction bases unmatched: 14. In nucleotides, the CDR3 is TGTGCCAGCTCACCACAAACCTCGACAGGGGTTAACTCCAATCAGCCCCAGCATTTT. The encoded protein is CASSPQTSTGVNSNQPQHF.

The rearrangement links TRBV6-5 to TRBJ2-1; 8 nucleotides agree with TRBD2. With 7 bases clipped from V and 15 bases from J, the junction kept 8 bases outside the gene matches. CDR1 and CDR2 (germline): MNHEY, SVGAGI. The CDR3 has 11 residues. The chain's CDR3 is CASIWGTSVFF. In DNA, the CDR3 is TGTGCCAGCATATGGGGGACTAGTGTGTTCTTC.

CDR3 protein: CASIAVAGDLNEQFF. CDR3 in DNA: TGCGCCAGCATAGCCGTGGCGGGAGACCTGAATGAGCAGTTCTTC. The chain uses TRBV5-1 and TRBJ2-1; 7 positions agree with TRBD2. Germline values: CDR1 SGHRS, CDR2 YFSETQ. This CDR3 has 15 residues. V shed 6 bases and J 7 bases; nucleotides not matched to a gene: 13.